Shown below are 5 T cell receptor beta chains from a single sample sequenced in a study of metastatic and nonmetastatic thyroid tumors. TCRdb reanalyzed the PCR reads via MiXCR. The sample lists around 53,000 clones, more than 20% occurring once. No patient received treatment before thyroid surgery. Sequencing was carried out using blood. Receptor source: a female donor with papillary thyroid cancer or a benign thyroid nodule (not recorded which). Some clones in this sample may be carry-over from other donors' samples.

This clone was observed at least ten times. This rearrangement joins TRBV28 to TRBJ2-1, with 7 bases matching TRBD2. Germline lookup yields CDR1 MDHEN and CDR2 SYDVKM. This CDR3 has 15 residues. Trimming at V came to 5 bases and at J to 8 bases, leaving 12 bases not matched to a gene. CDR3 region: CASSARVAGKDEQFF. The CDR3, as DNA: TGTGCCAGCAGTGCCCGGGTAGCGGGTAAGGATGAGCAGTTCTTC.

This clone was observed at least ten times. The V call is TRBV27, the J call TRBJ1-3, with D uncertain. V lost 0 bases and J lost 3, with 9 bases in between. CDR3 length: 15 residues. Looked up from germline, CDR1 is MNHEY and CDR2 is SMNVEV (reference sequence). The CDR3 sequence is CASSLSRTIGNTIYF. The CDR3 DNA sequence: TGTGCCAGCAGTTTATCAAGGACGATTGGAAACACCATATATTTT.

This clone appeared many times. The CDR3 DNA reads TGTGCCAGCAGCTACAGGCGGTTGCAGACCCAGTACTTC. Translated: CASSYRRLQTQYF. This chain uses TRBV7-2 with TRBJ2-5, with D possibly being TRBD1 (5 bases). CDR1 is SGHTA, CDR2 FQGNSA, per germline. This CDR3 contains 13 residues. The V gene lost 4 bases and the J gene lost 6 bases, with 12 bases spanning the gap.

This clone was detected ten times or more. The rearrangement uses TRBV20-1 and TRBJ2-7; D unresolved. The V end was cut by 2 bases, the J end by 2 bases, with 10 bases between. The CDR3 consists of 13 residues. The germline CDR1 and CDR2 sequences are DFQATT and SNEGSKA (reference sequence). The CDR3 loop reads CSARWNPPYEQYF. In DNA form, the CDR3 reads TGCAGTGCTAGATGGAACCCTCCCTACGAGCAGTACTTC.

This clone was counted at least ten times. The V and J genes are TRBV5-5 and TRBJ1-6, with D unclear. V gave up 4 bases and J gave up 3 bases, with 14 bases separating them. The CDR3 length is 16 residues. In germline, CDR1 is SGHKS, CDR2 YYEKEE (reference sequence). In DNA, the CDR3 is TGTGCCAGCAGCGGGAGGACGGCGAACTATAATTCACCCCTCCACTTT. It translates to CASSGRTANYNSPLHF.